This TCR beta chain derives from a study of response to subunit inactivated influenza vaccine. Study findings and constraints: A suggestion made by the authors is that each seasonal influenza vaccination recruits few new T cells.

Via MiXCR, TCRdb re-called the RT-PCR reads, giving one row per CDR3 protein. The sample includes about 700,000 distinct CDR3 sequences, around a sixth of them seen just once. Germline loops: CDR1 DFQATT, CDR2 SNEGSKA (reference sequence). This CDR3 is 14 amino acids long. V lost 3 bases and J lost 4, with 10 bases in between. A few counts support this clonotype. The target antigen is unknown. The receptor was isolated from a man aged 45 to 65 who received an inactivated influenza vaccine. The sample was PBMCs from blood, taken about 12 days after vaccination. This chain joins TRBV20-1 and TRBJ1-6; D ambiguous. Here the CDR3 reads CSASERGYNSPLHF. CDR3 coding DNA: TGCAGTGCTAGCGAACGGGGTTATAATTCACCCCTCCACTTT.